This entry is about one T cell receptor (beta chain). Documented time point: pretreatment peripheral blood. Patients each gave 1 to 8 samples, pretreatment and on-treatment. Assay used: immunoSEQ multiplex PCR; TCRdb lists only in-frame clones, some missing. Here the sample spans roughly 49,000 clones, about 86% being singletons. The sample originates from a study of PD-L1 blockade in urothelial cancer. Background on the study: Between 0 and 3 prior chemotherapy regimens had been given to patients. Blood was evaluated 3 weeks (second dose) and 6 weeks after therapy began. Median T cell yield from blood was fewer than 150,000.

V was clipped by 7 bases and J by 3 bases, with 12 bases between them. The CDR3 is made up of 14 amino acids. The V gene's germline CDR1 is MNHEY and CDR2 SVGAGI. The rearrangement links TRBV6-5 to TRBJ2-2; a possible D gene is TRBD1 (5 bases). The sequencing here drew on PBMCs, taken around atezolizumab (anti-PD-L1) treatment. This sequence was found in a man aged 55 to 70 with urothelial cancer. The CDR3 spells CASILRADTGELFF. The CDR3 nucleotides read TGTGCCAGCATTCTCAGGGCTGACACCGGGGAGCTGTTTTTT.